Sequencing of this T cell receptor beta chain was carried out in a study of vaccination and CD4 T cells after COVID-19. The wider study: Comprising six males and four females, the convalescent participants counted two Hispanic individuals among them.

Noted treatment: roughly 10-day PBMC culture with coronavirus spike peptide pools or control peptides (ViraFEST assay). Cultures used a few million PBMCs per well, approximately 9.2 IU/ml IL-2 and about 9.9 ug/ml peptides. This clonotype was seen only once. What it binds is not known. CDR3 length equals 14 residues. The junction had 7 bases not matched to a gene; V was cut back by 6 bases and J by 4 bases. Cultured CD4+ T-cell DNA underwent Oncomine TCR Beta short-read sequencing. TCRdb fed the PCR reads into MiXCR, producing one record per CDR3 protein. This sample has 14,000 to 15,000 distinct CDR3 sequences, with 53% found just once.

Material: CD4+ T cells from blood, cultured in vitro. This receptor was identified in a human donor who had recovered from COVID-19. V gene TRBV12-3 or TRBV12-4 combines with J gene TRBJ1-2; 8 positions match TRBD1. The CDR3 DNA sequence: TGTGCCAGCAGACCAGGGGGCTTCGGCTATGGCTACACCTTC. Its protein is CASRPGGFGYGYTF.